This TCR beta chain was captured by sequencing in a study of CD8+ T cells in alopecia areata. About the research overall: Those treated were given oral tofacitinib at 5 to 10 mg twice daily.

Study-level findings and limits: Scalp sequencing also captures normal skin's resident alphabeta T cells. Lesional tissue from the scalp (especially in alopecia totalis/universalis) showed higher clonality than normal scalp.

PBMC-derived CD4+ and CD8+ T cells were sorted. It was cDNA, reverse transcribed from extracted RNA, that served as the sequencing template. Using immunoSEQ multiplex PCR, the repertoire was profiled, and TCRdb retains in-frame clones only, with some absent. Of approximately 140,000 clones listed, about 87% were seen once; the top ten hold approximately 15%. Concerning this clone: What it binds is not known. Other DNA sequences in the same sample also yield this CDR3.

This CDR3 contains 16 residues. Germline V gene lookup returns CDR1 GTSNPN and CDR2 SVGIG (reference sequence). V lost 6 bases to trimming and J lost 6 bases, with 23 bases between them. The chain joins TRBV30 to TRBJ2-2; either TRBD1 or TRBD2 may supply D (7 bases each). The sequences come from CD8+ T cells sorted from blood, collected at week 0. The receptor comes from a human donor with alopecia areata. DNA of the CDR3: TGTGCCTGCCGAGGTGGGGCAGGGGGGAGGGCCGGGGAGCTGTTTTTT. Translation gives CACRGGAGGRAGELFF. Combining the CDR3 with reference TRBV30 and TRBJ2-2 gives the whole variable domain SQTIHQWPATLVQPVGSPLSLECTVEGTSNPNLYWYRQAAGRGLQLLFYSVGIGQISSEVPQNLSASRPQDRQFILSSKKLLLSDSGFYLCACRGGAGGRAGELFFGEGSRLTVL.